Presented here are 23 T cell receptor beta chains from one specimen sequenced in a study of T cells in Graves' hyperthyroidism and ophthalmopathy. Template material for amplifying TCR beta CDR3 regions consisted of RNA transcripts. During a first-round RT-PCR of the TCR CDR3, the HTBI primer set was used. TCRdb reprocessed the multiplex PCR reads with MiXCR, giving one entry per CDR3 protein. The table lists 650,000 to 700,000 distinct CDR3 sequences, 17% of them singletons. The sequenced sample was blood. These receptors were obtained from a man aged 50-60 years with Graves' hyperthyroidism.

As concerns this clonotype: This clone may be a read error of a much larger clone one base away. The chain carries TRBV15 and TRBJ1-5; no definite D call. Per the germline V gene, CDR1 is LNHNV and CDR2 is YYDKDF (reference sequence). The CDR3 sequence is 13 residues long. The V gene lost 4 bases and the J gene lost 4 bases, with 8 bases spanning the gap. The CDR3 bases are TGTGCCACCAGCACAGTCAGAAATCAGCCCCAGCATTTT. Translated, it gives CATSTVRNQPQHF. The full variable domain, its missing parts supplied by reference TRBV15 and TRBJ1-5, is DAMVIQNPRYQVTQFGKPVTLSCSQTLNHNVMYWYQQKSSQAPKLLFHYYDKDFNNEADTPDNFQSRRPNTSFCFLDIRSPGLGDTAMYLCATSTVRNQPQHFGDGTRLSIL.

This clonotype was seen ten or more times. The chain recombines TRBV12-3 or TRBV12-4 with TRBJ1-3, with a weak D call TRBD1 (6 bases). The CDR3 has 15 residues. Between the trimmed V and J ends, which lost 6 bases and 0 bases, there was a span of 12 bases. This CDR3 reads CASSPGTYSGNTIYF. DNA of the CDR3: TGTGCCAGCAGCCCAGGGACATACTCTGGAAACACCATATATTTT.

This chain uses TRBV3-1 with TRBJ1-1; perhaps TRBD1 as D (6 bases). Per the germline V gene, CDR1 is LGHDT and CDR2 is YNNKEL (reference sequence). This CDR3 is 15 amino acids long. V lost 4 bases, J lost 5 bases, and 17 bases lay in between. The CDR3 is CASSLAPGGHTEAFF. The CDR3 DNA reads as TGTGCCAGCAGCCTCGCCCCCGGGGGCCATACTGAAGCTTTCTTT. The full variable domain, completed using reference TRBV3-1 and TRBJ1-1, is DTAVSQTPKYLVTQMGNDKSIKCEQNLGHDTMYWYKQDSKKFLKIMFSYNNKELIINETVPNRFSPKSPDKAHLNLHINSLELGDSAVYFCASSLAPGGHTEAFFGQGTRLTVV.

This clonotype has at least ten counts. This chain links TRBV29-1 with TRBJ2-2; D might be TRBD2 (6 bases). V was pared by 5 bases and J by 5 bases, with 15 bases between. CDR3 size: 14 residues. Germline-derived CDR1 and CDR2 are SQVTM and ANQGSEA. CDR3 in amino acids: CSVTPGLGTGELFF. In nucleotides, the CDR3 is TGCAGCGTTACACCGGGACTCGGAACCGGGGAGCTGTTTTTT.

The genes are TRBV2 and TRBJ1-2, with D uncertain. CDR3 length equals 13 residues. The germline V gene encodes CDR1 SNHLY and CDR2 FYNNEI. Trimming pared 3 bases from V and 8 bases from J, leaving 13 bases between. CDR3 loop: CASSDNGFEGYTF. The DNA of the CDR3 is TGTGCCAGCAGTGATAATGGGTTTGAAGGCTACACCTTC. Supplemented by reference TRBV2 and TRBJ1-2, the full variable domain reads EPEVTQTPSHQVTQMGQEVILRCVPISNHLYFYWYRQILGQKVEFLVSFYNNEISEKSEIFDDQFSVERPDGSNFTLKIRSTKLEDSAMYFCASSDNGFEGYTFGSGTRLTVV.

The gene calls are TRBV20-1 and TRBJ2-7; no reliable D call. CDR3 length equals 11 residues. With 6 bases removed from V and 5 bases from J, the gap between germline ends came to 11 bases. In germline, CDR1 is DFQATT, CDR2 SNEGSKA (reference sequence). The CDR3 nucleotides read TGCAGTGCCACCCCTAGGAACGAGCAGTACTTC. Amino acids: CSATPRNEQYF.

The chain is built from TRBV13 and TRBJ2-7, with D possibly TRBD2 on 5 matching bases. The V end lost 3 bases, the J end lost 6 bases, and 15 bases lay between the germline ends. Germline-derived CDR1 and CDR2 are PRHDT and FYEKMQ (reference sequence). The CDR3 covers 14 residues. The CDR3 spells CASSFEGSSREQYF. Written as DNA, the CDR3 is TGTGCCAGCAGCTTTGAGGGTAGCTCTCGCGAGCAGTACTTC.

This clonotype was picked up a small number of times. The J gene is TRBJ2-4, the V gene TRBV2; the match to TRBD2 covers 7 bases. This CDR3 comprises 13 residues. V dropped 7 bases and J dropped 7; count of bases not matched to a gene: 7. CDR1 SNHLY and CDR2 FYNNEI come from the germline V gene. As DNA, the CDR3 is TGTGCCAGCACTTCCATGGGGGGGAACATTCAGTACTTC. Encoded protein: CASTSMGGNIQYF.

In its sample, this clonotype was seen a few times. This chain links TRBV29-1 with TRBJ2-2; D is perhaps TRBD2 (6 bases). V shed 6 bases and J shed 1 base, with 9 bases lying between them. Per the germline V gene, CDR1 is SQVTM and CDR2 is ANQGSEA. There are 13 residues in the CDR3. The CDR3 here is CSVPGGNTGELFF. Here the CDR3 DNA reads TGCAGCGTACCCGGGGGGAACACCGGGGAGCTGTTTTTT.

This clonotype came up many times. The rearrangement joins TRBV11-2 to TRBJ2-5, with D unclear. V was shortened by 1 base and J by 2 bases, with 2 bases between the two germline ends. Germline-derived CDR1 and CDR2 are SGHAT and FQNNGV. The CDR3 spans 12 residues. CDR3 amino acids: CASSLAQETQYF. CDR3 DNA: TGTGCCAGCAGCTTAGCTCAAGAGACCCAGTACTTC. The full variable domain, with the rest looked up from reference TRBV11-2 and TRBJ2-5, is EAGVAQSPRYKIIEKRQSVAFWCNPISGHATLYWYQQILGQGPKLLIQFQNNGVVDDSQLPKDRFSAERLKGVDSTLKIQPAKLEDSAVYLCASSLAQETQYFGPGTRLLVL.

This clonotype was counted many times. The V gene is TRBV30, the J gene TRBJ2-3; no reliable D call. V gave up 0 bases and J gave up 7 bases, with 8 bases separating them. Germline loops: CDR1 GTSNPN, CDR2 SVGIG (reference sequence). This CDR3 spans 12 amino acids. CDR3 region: CAWSVALNTQYF. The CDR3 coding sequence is TGTGCCTGGAGTGTTGCGCTTAATACGCAGTATTTT. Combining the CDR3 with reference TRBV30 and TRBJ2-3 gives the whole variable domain SQTIHQWPATLVQPVGSPLSLECTVEGTSNPNLYWYRQAAGRGLQLLFYSVGIGQISSEVPQNLSASRPQDRQFILSSKKLLLSDSGFYLCAWSVALNTQYFGPGTRLTVL.

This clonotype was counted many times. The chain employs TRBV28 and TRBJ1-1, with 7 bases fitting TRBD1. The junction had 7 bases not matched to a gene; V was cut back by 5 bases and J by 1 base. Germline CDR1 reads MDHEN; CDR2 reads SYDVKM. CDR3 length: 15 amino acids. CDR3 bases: TGTGCCAGCAGTCCTACCCGGACAGGGAACACTGAAGCTTTCTTT. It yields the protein CASSPTRTGNTEAFF.

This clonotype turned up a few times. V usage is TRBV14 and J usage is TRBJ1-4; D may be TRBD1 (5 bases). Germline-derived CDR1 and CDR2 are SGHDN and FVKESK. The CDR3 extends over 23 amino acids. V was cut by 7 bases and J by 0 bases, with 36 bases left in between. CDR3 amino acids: CASTRSLTAGSGKGKATNEKLFF. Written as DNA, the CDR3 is TGTGCCAGCACCCGGAGTCTAACGGCAGGGTCGGGAAAGGGAAAGGCAACTAATGAAAAACTGTTTTTT.

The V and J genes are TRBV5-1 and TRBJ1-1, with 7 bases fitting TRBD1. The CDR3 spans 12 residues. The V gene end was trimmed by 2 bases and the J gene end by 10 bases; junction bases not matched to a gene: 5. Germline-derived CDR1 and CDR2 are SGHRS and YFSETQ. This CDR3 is CASSFDRESAFF. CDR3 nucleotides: TGCGCCAGCAGCTTCGACAGGGAATCAGCTTTCTTT.

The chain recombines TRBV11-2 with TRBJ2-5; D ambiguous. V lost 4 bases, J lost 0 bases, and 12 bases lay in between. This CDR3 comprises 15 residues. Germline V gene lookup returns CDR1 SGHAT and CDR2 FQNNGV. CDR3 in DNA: TGTGCCAGCAGCTCACCCGCCCTGTACCAAGAGACCCAGTACTTC. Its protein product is CASSSPALYQETQYF.

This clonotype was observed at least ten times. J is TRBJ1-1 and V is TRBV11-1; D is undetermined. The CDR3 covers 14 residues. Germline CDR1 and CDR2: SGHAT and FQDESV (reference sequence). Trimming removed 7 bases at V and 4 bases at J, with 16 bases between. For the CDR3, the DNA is TGTGCCAGCACCAACACAAAGGCAGGCACTGAAGCTTTCTTT. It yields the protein CASTNTKAGTEAFF.

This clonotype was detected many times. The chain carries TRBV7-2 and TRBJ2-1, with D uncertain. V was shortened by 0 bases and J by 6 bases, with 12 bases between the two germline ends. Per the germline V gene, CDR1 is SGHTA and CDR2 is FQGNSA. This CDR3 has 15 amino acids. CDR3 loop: CASSLAGTRLNEQFF. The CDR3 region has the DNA TGTGCCAGCAGCTTAGCGGGAACGCGGCTCAATGAGCAGTTCTTC.

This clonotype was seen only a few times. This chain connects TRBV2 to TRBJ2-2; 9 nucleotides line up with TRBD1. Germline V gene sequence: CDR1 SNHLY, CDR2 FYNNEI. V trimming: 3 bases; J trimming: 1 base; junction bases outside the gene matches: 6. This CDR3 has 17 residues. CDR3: CASSESAGQGNTGELFF. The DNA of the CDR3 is TGTGCCAGCAGTGAGTCCGCGGGACAGGGGAACACCGGGGAGCTGTTTTTT. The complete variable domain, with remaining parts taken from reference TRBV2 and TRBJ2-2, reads EPEVTQTPSHQVTQMGQEVILRCVPISNHLYFYWYRQILGQKVEFLVSFYNNEISEKSEIFDDQFSVERPDGSNFTLKIRSTKLEDSAMYFCASSESAGQGNTGELFFGEGSRLTVL.

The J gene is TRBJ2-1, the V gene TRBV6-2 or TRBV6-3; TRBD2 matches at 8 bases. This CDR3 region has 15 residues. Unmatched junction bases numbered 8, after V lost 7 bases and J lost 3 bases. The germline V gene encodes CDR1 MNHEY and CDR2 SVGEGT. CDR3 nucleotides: TGTGCCAGCACCGAGGGCAGCGGGAGCTACAATGAGCAGTTCTTC. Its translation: CASTEGSGSYNEQFF.

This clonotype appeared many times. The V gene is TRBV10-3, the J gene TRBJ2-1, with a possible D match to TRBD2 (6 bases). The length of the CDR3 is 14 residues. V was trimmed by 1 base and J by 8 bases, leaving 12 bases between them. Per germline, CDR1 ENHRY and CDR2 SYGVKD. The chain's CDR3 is CAISELGLADEQFF. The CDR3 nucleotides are TGTGCCATCAGTGAGTTGGGACTGGCGGATGAGCAGTTCTTC.

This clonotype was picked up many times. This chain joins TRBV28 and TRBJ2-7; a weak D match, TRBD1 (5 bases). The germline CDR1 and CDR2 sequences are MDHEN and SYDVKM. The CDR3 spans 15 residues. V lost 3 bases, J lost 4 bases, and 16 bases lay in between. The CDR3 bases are TGTGCCAGCAGTTTTTCTACAGGTCCGGCTTACGAGCAGTACTTC. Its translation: CASSFSTGPAYEQYF. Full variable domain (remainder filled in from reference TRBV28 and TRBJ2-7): DVKVTQSSRYLVKRTGEKVFLECVQDMDHENMFWYRQDPGLGLRLIYFSYDVKMKEKGDIPEGYSVSREKKERFSLILESASTNQTSMYLCASSFSTGPAYEQYFGPGTRLTVT.

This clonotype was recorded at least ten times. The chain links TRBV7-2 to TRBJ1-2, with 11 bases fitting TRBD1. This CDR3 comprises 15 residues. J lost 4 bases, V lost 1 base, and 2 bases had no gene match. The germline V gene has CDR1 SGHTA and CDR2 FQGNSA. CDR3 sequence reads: CASSLGGQGVYGYTF. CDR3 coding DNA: TGTGCCAGCAGCTTAGGGGGACAGGGGGTCTATGGCTACACCTTC.

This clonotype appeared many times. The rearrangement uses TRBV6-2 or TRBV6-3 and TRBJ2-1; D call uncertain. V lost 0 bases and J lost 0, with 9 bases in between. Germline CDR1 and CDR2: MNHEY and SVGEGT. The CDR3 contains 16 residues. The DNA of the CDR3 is TGTGCCAGCAGTTACTCTGAGAGGAGCTCCTACAATGAGCAGTTCTTC. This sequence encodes CASSYSERSSYNEQFF.